A single sample is the source of the 7 T cell receptor beta chains below, sequenced in a study of blood T cells in healthy people across ages. The use of a sample-barcoded 5' primer and a J-beta primer mix characterized a second PCR of roughly 7 to 11 cycles. TCRdb processed the 5' RACE reads anew with MiXCR; each CDR3 protein has one entry. The sample records about 570,000 distinct CDR3 sequences, 27% being singletons. Sequencing was done on a sample of blood. Receptor source: an older woman in good health.

This clonotype was detected only a few times. V gene TRBV5-1 combines with J gene TRBJ1-2, with TRBD1 matching over 7 bases. The ends lost 4 bases at V and 2 bases at J; junction bases unmatched: 5. The germline gives CDR1 SGHRS, CDR2 YFSETQ. This CDR3 contains 14 residues. CDR3 sequence (DNA): TGCGCCAGCAGCCAGGGGGACGGGAACTATGGCTACACCTTC. Its protein product is CASSQGDGNYGYTF.

This chain joins TRBV7-9 and TRBJ1-4; 7 bases align to TRBD1. V was clipped by 5 bases and J by 8 bases; unmatched bases: 8. Germline CDR1 reads SEHNR; CDR2 reads FQNEAQ (reference sequence). There are 14 residues in the CDR3. Here the CDR3 reads CASSPGQVWEKLFF. The CDR3 DNA reads TGTGCCAGCAGCCCAGGACAGGTTTGGGAAAAACTGTTTTTT. The complete variable domain, with remaining parts taken from reference TRBV7-9 and TRBJ1-4, reads DTGVSQNPRHKITKRGQNVTFRCDPISEHNRLYWYRQTLGQGPEFLTYFQNEAQLEKSRLLSDRFSAERPKGSFSTLEIQRTEQGDSAMYLCASSPGQVWEKLFFGSGTQLSVL.

V usage is TRBV20-1 and J usage is TRBJ2-1; D is ambiguous. The V gene's germline CDR1 is DFQATT and CDR2 SNEGSKA (reference sequence). The CDR3 extends over 13 amino acids. V shed 6 bases and J shed 6 bases, with 15 bases lying between them. The chain's CDR3 is CSARSGFRNEQFF. The CDR3, as DNA: TGCAGTGCGCGATCCGGATTCCGCAATGAGCAGTTCTTC.

The chain joins TRBV7-9 to TRBJ2-7; 12 bases map to TRBD1. The germline CDR1 and CDR2 sequences are SEHNR and FQNEAQ (reference sequence). The CDR3 covers 16 residues. Unmatched junction bases numbered 7, after V lost 4 bases and J lost 3 bases. The CDR3 is CASSSLRDRGLYEQYF. DNA for the CDR3: TGTGCCAGCAGCTCCTTGCGGGACAGGGGGCTCTACGAGCAGTACTTC.

The chain recombines TRBV18 with TRBJ1-1; TRBD1 matches 7 bases. The CDR3 spans 15 residues. V was clipped by 4 bases and J by 3 bases; unmatched bases: 8. Looked up from germline, CDR1 is KGHSH and CDR2 is LQKENI. For the CDR3, the DNA is TGTGCCAGCTCACTATCGACAGGGCGGGACACTGAAGCTTTCTTT. Translated: CASSLSTGRDTEAFF. The full variable domain, completed using reference TRBV18 and TRBJ1-1, is NAGVMQNPRHLVRRRGQEARLRCSPMKGHSHVYWYRQLPEEGLKFMVYLQKENIIDESGMPKERFSAEFPKEGPSILRIQQVVRGDSAAYFCASSLSTGRDTEAFFGQGTRLTVV.

The chain joins TRBV12-3 or TRBV12-4 to TRBJ1-1; a weak D match, TRBD1 (5 bases). Trimming pared 6 bases from V and 6 bases from J, leaving 8 bases between. This CDR3 contains 11 residues. This CDR3 reads CASSGGPEAFF. CDR3 DNA: TGTGCCAGCAGCGGGGGTCCTGAAGCTTTCTTT.

This clonotype turned up a few times. The chain recombines TRBV20-1 with TRBJ2-5, with 11 bases identical to TRBD2. Germline assignment: CDR1 DFQATT and CDR2 SNEGSKA (reference sequence). The CDR3 is 15 amino acids. The junction had 11 bases not matched to a gene; V was cut back by 5 bases and J by 6 bases. For the CDR3, the DNA is TGCAGTGCTCGGCTAGCGGGGGGCCTTACCCAGACCCAGTACTTC. This encodes CSARLAGGLTQTQYF.